A single TCR beta chain is shown here with its context. V was clipped by 4 bases and J by 4 bases, with 22 bases between them. CDR3 length equals 18 residues. Germline V CDR1 and CDR2: SGHDN, FVKESK. The entry originates in a study of early T cells in non-severe SARS-CoV-2 infection. Each single cDNA molecule received a unique molecular identifier. From the 5' RACE reads, TCRdb called clonotypes with MiXCR, one entry per CDR3 protein. The profile shows 46,000 or so distinct CDR3 sequences, 7% to 8% of them singletons. The source of this sequence is an adult who was a healthcare worker with PCR-confirmed SARS-CoV-2 infection or an uninfected control (not recorded which). The chain is built from TRBV14 and TRBJ1-4, with a tentative D call TRBD1 (5 bases). The sample taken for sequencing was whole blood. This CDR3 is CASSPSQGYAPSNEKLFF. The CDR3 nucleotides read TGTGCCAGCAGCCCGTCCCAGGGTTATGCCCCAAGTAATGAAAAACTGTTTTTT.